The text below deals with one TCR beta chain. Its antigen is currently unknown. Everyone who donated was a healthy Caucasian. This record comes from a study of identical twins. Regarding the study as a whole: Insertions were reduced in abundant cord blood beta clonotypes but not in memory repertoires.

TCRdb ran MiXCR on the 5' RACE reads and lists one entry per CDR3 protein. The sample comprises approximately 1.8 million distinct CDR3 sequences, about 32% of which are singletons, and approximately 0.25% rests with the top ten. The receptor's source is a newborn girl in good health. Sequenced material: cord blood.

CDR3 in amino acids: CASTLKGLAGIDEQFF. The CDR3 DNA reads as TGCGCCAGCACCTTAAAAGGGCTAGCGGGCATCGACGAGCAGTTCTTC. V gene TRBV4-1 combines with J gene TRBJ2-1, with 8 bases matching TRBD2. The V gene end was trimmed by 7 bases and the J gene end by 10 bases; junction bases not matched to a gene: 18. The length of the CDR3 is 16 residues. The V gene's germline CDR1 is MGHRA and CDR2 YSYEKL.